These 19 T cell receptor beta chains originate from one sample sequenced in a study of cytomegalovirus exposure and HLA in healthy donors. PCR primers comprised 60 Vbeta and 13 Jbeta primers. The repertoire was sequenced with immunoSEQ multiplex PCR; TCRdb's copy has only in-frame clones and lacks some. Here the sample spans about 150,000 clones, roughly three quarters being singletons. The source material was PBMCs. Receptors originate from a woman aged 45-65 years in good health and CMV-seropositive.

The chain is built from TRBV5-6 and TRBJ1-3; a possible D gene is TRBD1 (6 bases). Germline values: CDR1 SGHDT, CDR2 YYEEEE. CDR3 size: 14 residues. Trimming shortened V by 5 bases and J by 6 bases, and 15 bases separated the two germline ends. The CDR3 loop is CASSLDRQPNTIYF. The CDR3 nucleotides read TGTGCCAGCAGTCTTGACAGGCAACCAAACACCATATATTTT.

The chain uses TRBV5-5 and TRBJ2-3; 16 bases match TRBD2. The V gene's germline CDR1 is SGHKS and CDR2 YYEKEE (reference sequence). With V trimmed by 4 bases and J by 9 bases, 8 bases remained unmatched. The CDR3 sequence is 16 residues long. The CDR3 bases are TGTGCCAGCAGCCCAGGGACTAGCGGGAGGGCATGGACGCAGTATTTT. Residues: CASSPGTSGRAWTQYF.

This clone was counted once. This rearrangement joins TRBV12-5 to TRBJ2-3, with 8 bases fitting TRBD2. Trimming took 4 bases from V and 1 from J; bases not matched to a gene: 7. The CDR3 contains 16 residues. CDR1 LGHNT and CDR2 FRNRAP come from the germline V gene. For the CDR3, the DNA is TGTGCTAGTGGTTACCCAAGCGGGAGTGGCACAGATACGCAGTATTTT. Translation gives CASGYPSGSGTDTQYF.

J is TRBJ2-2 and V is TRBV5-1; maybe TRBD2 (7 bases). The V gene lost 4 bases and the J gene lost 0 bases, with 13 bases spanning the gap. The germline CDR1 and CDR2 sequences are SGHRS and YFSETQ. The CDR3 is 16 amino acids. DNA for the CDR3: TGCGCCAGCAGCGGGGGGGGGCTCCCGAACACCGGGGAGCTGTTTTTT. Protein sequence: CASSGGGLPNTGELFF.

The chain combines TRBV27 with TRBJ2-5; 15 bases align to TRBD2. The DNA end is a closer match to TRBJ2-7, so the J assignment may be wrong. This CDR3 is built from 17 residues. Germline CDR1 MNHEY, CDR2 SMNVEV (reference sequence). Here the CDR3 DNA reads TGTGCCAGCAGTCCCCACGGACTAGCGGGGGGGGCCTACGAGCAGTACTTC. It specifies CASSPHGLAGGAYEQYF.

V and J are TRBV19 and TRBJ2-7; 7 positions match TRBD2. This CDR3 has 15 residues. From germline, CDR1 is LNHDA and CDR2 SQIVND (reference sequence). V dropped 5 bases and J dropped 9; count of bases not matched to a gene: 16. For the CDR3, the DNA is TGTGCCAGTAGTCTAAAAGCGGGACTCCTCGAGGGGCAGTACTTC. It yields the protein CASSLKAGLLEGQYF. The full variable domain, in which reference TRBV19 and TRBJ2-7 provide the parts outside the CDR3, is DGGITQSPKYLFRKEGQNVTLSCEQNLNHDAMYWYRQDPGQGLRLIYYSQIVNDFQKGDIAEGYSVSREKKESFPLTVTSAQKNPTAFYLCASSLKAGLLEGQYFGPGTRLTVT.

This chain links TRBV19 with TRBJ2-7; 7 nucleotides align to TRBD1. Trimming removed 5 bases from V and 2 bases from J; junction bases left unmatched: 3. From germline, CDR1 is LNHDA and CDR2 SQIVND (reference sequence). The CDR3 contains 13 residues. The CDR3 DNA reads TGTGCCAGTAGTCCCGGGACAGCCTACGAGCAGTACTTC. It encodes CASSPGTAYEQYF.

This chain connects TRBV29-1 to TRBJ1-3; perhaps TRBD1 as D (5 bases). The CDR3 is 14 amino acids. Trimming took off 1 base at V and 3 bases at J, with 10 bases between the two ends. In germline, CDR1 is SQVTM, CDR2 ANQGSEA. The CDR3 region is CSVEGGDFGNTIYF. CDR3 sequence (DNA): TGCAGCGTTGAAGGGGGGGACTTTGGAAACACCATATATTTT.

The rearrangement joins TRBV18 to TRBJ2-3; 9 bases are a match to TRBD1. This CDR3 has 16 residues. Losses at the gene ends were 4 bases for V and 1 base for J; bases not matched to a gene: 6. The germline gives CDR1 KGHSH, CDR2 LQKENI. The CDR3 region is CASSLETGGGTDTQYF. DNA for the CDR3: TGTGCCAGCTCACTAGAGACAGGGGGAGGCACAGATACGCAGTATTTT.

J is TRBJ1-3 and V is TRBV28; D ambiguous. CDR1 is MDHEN and CDR2 is SYDVKM in the germline V gene. V lost 4 bases and J lost 3, with 7 bases in between. This CDR3 spans 13 amino acids. CDR3 nucleotides: TGTGCCAGCAGTTCAGGAAGTGGAAACACCATATATTTT. Translation: CASSSGSGNTIYF.

The V call is TRBV28, the J call TRBJ2-3; 10 nucleotides line up with TRBD2. The CDR3 covers 17 residues. The germline V gene encodes CDR1 MDHEN and CDR2 SYDVKM. After removal of 4 bases from V and 0 bases from J, the junction contained 7 bases not matched to a gene. The CDR3 loop is CASSWVRAGGSTDTQYF. The CDR3 DNA reads TGTGCCAGCAGTTGGGTTAGAGCGGGAGGGAGCACAGATACGCAGTATTTT.

The chain uses TRBV2 and TRBJ1-1; TRBD1 matches 9 bases. This CDR3 contains 13 residues. V was pared by 5 bases and J by 3 bases, with 1 base of the junction left unmatched. Germline V gene data show CDR1 as SNHLY and CDR2 as FYNNEI. DNA for the CDR3: TGTGCCAGCAGTTGGACAGGGGACACTGAAGCTTTCTTT. It encodes CASSWTGDTEAFF.

Notes on this clone: Different DNA sequences within this sample yield the same CDR3. The chain is built from TRBV7-9 and TRBJ2-1; 7 bases are shared with TRBD2. This CDR3 is 17 amino acids long. V lost 6 bases to trimming and J lost 2 bases; unmatched junction nucleotides: 13. Germline V gives CDR1 SEHNR, CDR2 FQNEAQ (reference sequence). In DNA, the CDR3 is TGTGCCAGCAGTCCCAAGACCCGACTAGCCCCCTACAATGAGCAGTTCTTC. This sequence encodes CASSPKTRLAPYNEQFF.

The chain links TRBV6-1 to TRBJ1-1, with TRBD1 matching 9 bases. In germline, CDR1 is MNHNS, CDR2 SASEGT. The junction had 6 bases not matched to a gene; V was cut back by 2 bases and J by 5 bases. This CDR3 is 15 amino acids long. In nucleotides, the CDR3 is TGTGCCAGCAGTGAAACAGGGGGCGCAGGAACTGAAGCTTTCTTT. Its protein product is CASSETGGAGTEAFF.

The chain employs TRBV27 and TRBJ2-5, with D tentatively TRBD2 (8 bases). The V gene's germline CDR1 is MNHEY and CDR2 SMNVEV (reference sequence). The CDR3 is 18 residues long. Trimming removed 6 bases from V and 5 bases from J, with 28 bases in between. In DNA form, the CDR3 reads TGTGCCAGCAGCCGCACGGGAGGGACAGCCGATGGAGAGGAGACCCAGTACTTC. Its translation is CASSRTGGTADGEETQYF.

This clone was counted once. The chain couples TRBV6-1 to TRBJ1-5; perhaps TRBD1 as D (6 bases). Germline V gene lookup returns CDR1 MNHNS and CDR2 SASEGT. V was pared by 5 bases and J by 6 bases, with 11 bases between. CDR3 size: 13 residues. The CDR3 DNA reads as TGTGCCAGCAGTCACGACAGGACTCAGCCCCAGCATTTT. This codes for CASSHDRTQPQHF.

The chain links TRBV7-2 to TRBJ2-5; 9 bases are shared with TRBD2. The CDR3 sequence is 18 residues long. From germline, CDR1 is SGHTA and CDR2 FQGNSA. V lost 1 base, J lost 5 bases, and 14 bases stayed unmatched. The CDR3 DNA reads as TGTGCCAGCAGCTTAGTTATGTTGGCGGGAGGGCCCGGCGAGACCCAGTACTTC. Protein: CASSLVMLAGGPGETQYF.

This chain uses TRBV4-1 with TRBJ2-7, with D maybe TRBD1 (7 bases). Germline V gene data show CDR1 as MGHRA and CDR2 as YSYEKL. The CDR3 is made up of 17 amino acids. V shed 4 bases and J shed 1 base, with 20 bases lying between them. CDR3 DNA sequence: TGCGCCAGCAGCCCCCGGGTGGCACAGGGGACTTCCTACGAGCAGTACTTC. Its translation: CASSPRVAQGTSYEQYF.

CDR3 protein: CASSLSQGVQYF. The CDR3 nucleotides read TGTGCCAGCAGCTTATCACAGGGCGTTCAGTACTTC. This chain uses TRBV7-9 with TRBJ2-4; D perhaps matches TRBD1 (6 bases). The CDR3 contains 12 residues. V lost 2 bases, J lost 11 bases, and 10 bases lay in between. Germline-derived CDR1 and CDR2 are SEHNR and FQNEAQ (reference sequence).